This T cell receptor (beta chain) originates from a study of blood T cell repertoires in COVID-19. Cohorts were assigned according to the clinical history that participants reported. Per the authors' pipeline: Quantification of nucleated cells was approximated via reference gene primer amplification. Libraries were prepared by immunoSEQ multiplex PCR; TCRdb keeps only in-frame clonotypes and omits some of them. D and trimming come from the DNA, and the V and J calls and clone size come from that table. Of some 330,000 clones listed, approximately 92% are singletons. This receptor was taken from a woman aged 25 to 39 who had recovered from COVID-19. Sequencing was carried out using PBMCs or T cells enriched from blood (not recorded which).

The CDR3 loop is CASRLLAGGSTDTQYF. Written as DNA, the CDR3 is TGCGCCAGCAGATTACTAGCGGGAGGTTCCACAGATACGCAGTATTTT. This chain joins TRBV10-2 and TRBJ2-3, with 12 bases aligning to TRBD2. The V gene end was trimmed by 6 bases and the J gene end by 2 bases; junction bases not matched to a gene: 6. CDR3 length: 16 residues. From germline, CDR1 is WSHSY and CDR2 SAAADI.